This passage covers 5 T cell receptor beta chains from one sample sequenced in a study of cytomegalovirus exposure and HLA in healthy donors. Primers for the PCR totalled 60 Vbeta and 13 Jbeta. Sequenced by immunoSEQ multiplex PCR; TCRdb stores in-frame clones only, minus some. This table has roughly 190,000 clones, 80% to 85% appearing once. Sequencing input: PBMCs. Receptor source: a woman aged 18-30 years in good health and CMV-seronegative.

The gene calls are TRBV19 and TRBJ1-5, with 7 bases that match TRBD1. The germline V gene has CDR1 LNHDA and CDR2 SQIVND (reference sequence). With 5 bases clipped from V and 4 bases from J, the junction kept 14 bases outside the gene matches. The CDR3 is made up of 17 amino acids. The CDR3 DNA is TGTGCCAGTAGTGGATACAGGGGAACTGCAGTGAATCAGCCCCAGCATTTT. It is translated as CASSGYRGTAVNQPQHF. Filled out from reference TRBV19 and TRBJ1-5, the complete variable domain reads DGGITQSPKYLFRKEGQNVTLSCEQNLNHDAMYWYRQDPGQGLRLIYYSQIVNDFQKGDIAEGYSVSREKKESFPLTVTSAQKNPTAFYLCASSGYRGTAVNQPQHFGDGTRLSIL.

The rearrangement uses TRBV18 and TRBJ2-6; TRBD1 matches at 10 bases. V dropped 2 bases and J dropped 0; count of bases not matched to a gene: 7. The CDR3 is 19 residues long. Germline lookup yields CDR1 KGHSH and CDR2 LQKENI. In DNA form, the CDR3 reads TGTGCCAGCTCACCAGAGGGACAGGGGATATCCTCTGGGGCCAACGTCCTGACTTTC. Its translation: CASSPEGQGISSGANVLTF.

This clone was observed a handful of times. The chain links TRBV30 to TRBJ1-1; the D gene is possibly TRBD1 (5 bases). CDR1 is GTSNPN, CDR2 SVGIG, per germline (reference sequence). Trimming took off 5 bases at V and 0 bases at J, with 13 bases between the two ends. The CDR3 spans 14 residues. The CDR3 here is CAWGQGVLNTEAFF. DNA for the CDR3: TGTGCCTGGGGGCAGGGCGTTTTGAACACTGAAGCTTTCTTT.

The chain has TRBV19 and TRBJ2-7, with 9 bases matching TRBD2. Trimming cost V 9 bases and J 3 bases; bases outside gene matches: 12. The CDR3 is 15 residues long. Germline loops: CDR1 LNHDA, CDR2 SQIVND (reference sequence). The CDR3 sequence: CASRGRLADYYEQYF. CDR3 nucleotides: TGTGCCAGCCGGGGGCGACTAGCGGATTACTACGAGCAGTACTTC.

The V and J genes are TRBV5-6 and TRBJ2-1; D call uncertain. Trimming left V 0 bases short and J 3 bases short, with 7 bases between. The CDR3 spans 14 residues. Germline CDR1 and CDR2: SGHDT and YYEEEE. Written as DNA, the CDR3 is TGTGCCAGCAGCTTGGAATTAGACTACAATGAGCAGTTCTTC. It yields the protein CASSLELDYNEQFF. The variable domain in full, with the rest retrieved from reference TRBV5-6 and TRBJ2-1, is DAGVTQSPTHLIKTRGQQVTLRCSPKSGHDTVSWYQQALGQGPQFIFQYYEEEERQRGNFPDRFSGHQFPNYSSELNVNALLLGDSALYLCASSLELDYNEQFFGPGTRLTVL.